This T cell receptor (beta chain) was sequenced in a study of beta chain features in type 1 diabetes. Findings and limits, study-wide: There was a moderate but significant shortening of TCRB CDR3s in all four CD4+ subsets of Type 1 diabetes patients. Comparison showed that naive, central memory and Treg TCRB repertoires appeared more similar among patients than among healthy donors.

Germline lookup yields CDR1 MNHEY and CDR2 SMNVEV (reference sequence). V lost 5 bases and J 6 bases, leaving 7 bases between the germline ends. The CDR3 loop spans 12 amino acids. Each of the CD4+ naive, central memory, regulatory and stem cell-like memory populations was sorted via CD45RO/CCR7/CD25/CD127/CD95/CD27. Of the isolated RNA, all was reverse transcribed, and so the sequenced material was expressed TCRB transcripts. Stem cell-like memory T cell samples came in at an average of approximately 950,000 reads. The data were produced by immunoSEQ multiplex PCR, yet TCRdb's version contains in-frame clones alone and is incomplete. The sample gives around 99,000 clones, approximately 39% of which show up once; 0.06% to 0.075% is in the top ten. Turning to this clone: The antigen is not known.

This chain links TRBV27 with TRBJ2-2; D is unclear. The sample taken for sequencing was stem cell memory CD4+ T cells from blood. The origin of this receptor is a woman between 18 and 29 years old in good health. CDR3 loop: CASSRFAGELFF. CDR3 coding DNA: TGTGCCAGCAGTCGTTTTGCCGGGGAGCTGTTTTTT.